This TCR beta chain was profiled in a study of cytotoxic CD8 clonotypes in ibrutinib-treated CLL (dated by TCRdb to about 2021). Background on the whole study: The cohort included roughly 15 treatment-naive and roughly 10 relapsed/refractory patients; about 18 were IGHV unmutated. Responses were partial in about 25 patients and complete in 2; after median 68 months follow-up, roughly 15 stayed in remission and roughly twelve progressed. Response samples were taken after a median of approximately 12 months on treatment, ranging from about 6 to 40 months. An average of about 260,000 productive templates and roughly 94,000 productive rearrangements was obtained per sample. Of the roughly 79 people in the trial, 26 had longitudinal samples available. Cryopreserved peripheral blood mononuclear cells were collected at three points: before therapy, at response, and at either sustained remission or disease progression. Every sample from remission and from progressive disease was obtained while the patients were still on ibrutinib. Points the paper makes about the study in general: Lymph node repertoires were not examined, and the timing of sampling was not matched between patients in sustained remission and those whose disease progressed. An increase in clonality was observed at ibrutinib response, with clonality remaining stable during sustained remission and falling back toward baseline at progression. Baseline clonality exceeded that of age-matched healthy donors and correlated strongly with circulating CD8+ T-cell counts. Public clonotypes were rare and either shrank or stayed stable during treatment, and the rise in clonality at ibrutinib response reflected expansion of private clonotypes.

About this clone: It has no known antigen specificity. No much larger clone is present one base from it, and per-base qualities are unavailable.

Interpreted using the paper, the time point label stands for: approximately 2 years on ibrutinib. For TCR beta library preparation, approximately 2 micrograms of genomic DNA were extracted from the cryopreserved PBMCs. High-throughput TCR beta sequencing was performed on longitudinal blood samples from CLL patients receiving ibrutinib monotherapy. Patients were enrolled in a phase 2 open-label single-center ibrutinib monotherapy trial. At the junction V is shortened by 4 bases and J by 7 bases, with 14 bases in between. CDR1 SGHDN and CDR2 FVKESK were looked up in the germline V gene. Inclusive of the bounding cysteine and phenylalanine, the CDR3 is 14 residues long. Only the CDR3 region is kept as DNA, spanning 42 bases read in frame from base 1. The goal of deep resolution MiSeq sequencing was a depth between 1 in 1 million and 1 in 200,000 T cells, and coverage averaged 10x per clonotype. TCR beta libraries were generated with the immunoSEQ hsTCRB Kit. The paper's data handling went like this. Data were analyzed with ImmunoSEQ Data Assistant and ImmunoSEQ Analyzer, with V, D and J genes assigned per IMGT definitions. Clonality, with values ranging from 0 to 1, was calculated as one minus the normalized Shannon entropy of productive rearrangement frequencies. Only overrepresented clonotypes making up at least 0.05% of each patient's repertoire were included in the public clonotype analysis. Repertoires from thirteen age-matched healthy donors in immuneACCESS were used as clonality controls. The immuneACCESS repertoire file appears here via TCRdb, limited to in-frame rearrangements. These files lack a portion of the clones; in checked studies, under half of the deficit traces to unresolved V genes, and the cause of the others is not known. The DNA was the basis for D and trimming; V, J and clone size are from that table. Within this sample are about 180,000 clones, with around 80% of them counted one time only. The ten largest make up 4.6% of the sample.

The sequence was obtained from a human donor with chronic lymphocytic leukemia. This specimen consisted of PBMCs, obtained after 24 months of ibrutinib treatment. The rearranged chain carries TRBV14 and TRBJ2-1; the D gene cannot be resolved beyond TRBD1 or TRBD2, each matching 5 bases. The DNA sequence is given as TGTGCCAGCAGCCGAGACGGGACGCGAAATGAGCAGTTCTTC. This sequence encodes CASSRDGTRNEQFF.